This entry features one T cell receptor beta chain sequence. This sample is drawn from a study of control samples from healthy donors and cancer patients. Produced via immunoSEQ multiplex PCR; TCRdb's table is partial and in-frame only. The data show about 26,000 clones, approximately 85% seen once. The CDR3 loop spans 14 amino acids. The V and J ends lost 7 bases and 3 bases respectively, with 13 bases between them. Germline V gives CDR1 KGHDR, CDR2 SFDVKD. The receptor was isolated from a man between 60 and 75 years old with colorectal cancer. The chain couples TRBV24-1 to TRBJ2-3; possibly TRBD1 or TRBD2 for D (5 bases each). The source material was PBMCs. The DNA of the CDR3 is TGTGCCACCAGGGGGACCTCATCAACAGATACGCAGTATTTT. Its translation: CATRGTSSTDTQYF.